This TCR beta chain was captured in a study of blood T cell repertoires in COVID-19. For the study at large: In each case, the material was cDNA or gDNA derived from T cells, B-cell-depleted T cells, or PBMCs.

Authors' methods: Nucleated cell number was recorded as an estimate derived from reference gene primer amplification. The method was immunoSEQ multiplex PCR; TCRdb's version includes in-frame clones alone and lacks a portion of them. V and J calls and clone size are as listed in that table; D and trimming were resolved from the DNA. The data hold over 20,000 clones, with over 75% observed a single time. Germline assignment: CDR1 SNHLY and CDR2 FYNNEI. The CDR3 is 14 amino acids. The J segment lost 2 bases and the V segment lost 6 bases, leaving 5 bases of the junction unmatched. The clonotype comes from a man aged 50-60 years with active or convalescent COVID-19. This chain connects TRBV2 to TRBJ2-5; 8 positions match TRBD2. Sequencing was carried out using peripheral blood. The CDR3 is CASREGLGQETQYF. CDR3 DNA: TGTGCCAGCAGAGAGGGACTAGGGCAAGAGACCCAGTACTTC.